This entry describes one T cell receptor (beta chain). This sample is part of a study of cytomegalovirus exposure and HLA in healthy donors. Amplification used 60 Vbeta primers and 13 Jbeta primers. Only in-frame clones appear in the TCRdb table, and some are missing; sequencing was by immunoSEQ multiplex PCR. This listing includes tens of thousands of clones. There are 17 residues in the CDR3. Germline assignment: CDR1 MNHEY and CDR2 SMNVEV (reference sequence). V was clipped by 3 bases and J by 7 bases; unmatched bases: 9. The receptor was derived from a woman in her thirties in good health and CMV-seronegative. Sequenced sample: PBMCs. This sequence joins TRBV27 and TRBJ2-2; 12 nucleotides line up with TRBD2. The CDR3 region has the DNA TGTGCCAGCAGTTTTGGGCTAGCGGGAGGGCCGGACGGGGAGCTGTTTTTT. The encoded protein is CASSFGLAGGPDGELFF.